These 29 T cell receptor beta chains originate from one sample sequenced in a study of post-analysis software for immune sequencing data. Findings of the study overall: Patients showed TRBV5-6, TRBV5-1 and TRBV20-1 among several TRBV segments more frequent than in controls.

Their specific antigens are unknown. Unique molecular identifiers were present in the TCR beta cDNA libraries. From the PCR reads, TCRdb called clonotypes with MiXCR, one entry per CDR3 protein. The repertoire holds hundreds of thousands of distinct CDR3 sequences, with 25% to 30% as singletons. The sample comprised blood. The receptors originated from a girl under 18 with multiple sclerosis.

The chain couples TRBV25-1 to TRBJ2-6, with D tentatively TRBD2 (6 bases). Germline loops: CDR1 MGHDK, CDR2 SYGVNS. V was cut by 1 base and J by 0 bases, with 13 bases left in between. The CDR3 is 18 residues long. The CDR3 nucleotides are TGTGCCAGCAGTGAATCGGGAGCTGAAGACTCTGGGGCCAACGTCCTGACTTTC. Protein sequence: CASSESGAEDSGANVLTF.

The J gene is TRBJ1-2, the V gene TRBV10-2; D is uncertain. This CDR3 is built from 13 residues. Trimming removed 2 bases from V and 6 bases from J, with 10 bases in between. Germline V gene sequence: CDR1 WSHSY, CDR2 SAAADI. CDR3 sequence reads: CASSERAPDGYTF. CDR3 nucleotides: TGCGCCAGCAGTGAGAGGGCACCCGATGGCTACACCTTC.

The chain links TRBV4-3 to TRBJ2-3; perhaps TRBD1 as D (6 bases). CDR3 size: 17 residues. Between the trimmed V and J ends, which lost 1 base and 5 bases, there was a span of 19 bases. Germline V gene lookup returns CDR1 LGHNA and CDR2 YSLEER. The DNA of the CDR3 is TGCGCCAGCAGCCAAGCGTTTTCAGGGGCGAGGGGAGATACGCAGTATTTT. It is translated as CASSQAFSGARGDTQYF.

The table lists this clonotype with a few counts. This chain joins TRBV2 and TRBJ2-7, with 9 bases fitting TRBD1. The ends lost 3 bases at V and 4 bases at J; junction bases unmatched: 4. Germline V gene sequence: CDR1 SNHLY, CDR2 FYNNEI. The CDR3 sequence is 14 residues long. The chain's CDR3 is CASSEGQGLYEQYF. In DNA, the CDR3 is TGTGCCAGCAGTGAGGGACAGGGACTTTACGAGCAGTACTTC.

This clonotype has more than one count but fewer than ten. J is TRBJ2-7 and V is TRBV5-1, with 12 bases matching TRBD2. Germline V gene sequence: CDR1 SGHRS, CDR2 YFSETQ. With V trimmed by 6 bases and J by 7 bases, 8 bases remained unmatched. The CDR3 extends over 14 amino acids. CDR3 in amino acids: CASTLAGGPKEQYF. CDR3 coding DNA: TGCGCCAGCACCCTAGCGGGAGGGCCAAAGGAGCAGTACTTC. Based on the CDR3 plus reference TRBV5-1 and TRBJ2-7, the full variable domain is KAGVTQTPRYLIKTRGQQVTLSCSPISGHRSVSWYQQTPGQGLQFLFEYFSETQRNKGNFPGRFSGRQFSNSRSEMNVSTLELGDSALYLCASTLAGGPKEQYFGPGTRLTVT.

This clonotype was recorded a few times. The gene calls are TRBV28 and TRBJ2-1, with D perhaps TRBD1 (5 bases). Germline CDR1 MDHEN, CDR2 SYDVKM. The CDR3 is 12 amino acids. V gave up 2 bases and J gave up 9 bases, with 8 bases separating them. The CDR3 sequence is CASSLDSLEQFF. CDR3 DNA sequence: TGTGCCAGCAGTTTAGACAGCCTTGAGCAGTTCTTC.

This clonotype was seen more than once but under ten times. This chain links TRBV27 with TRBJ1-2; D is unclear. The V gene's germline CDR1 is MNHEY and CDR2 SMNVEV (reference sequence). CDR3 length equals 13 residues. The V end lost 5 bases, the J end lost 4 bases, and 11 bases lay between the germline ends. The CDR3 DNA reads TGTGCCAGCAGTCAGAATTGGCTCTATGGCTACACCTTC. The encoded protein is CASSQNWLYGYTF.

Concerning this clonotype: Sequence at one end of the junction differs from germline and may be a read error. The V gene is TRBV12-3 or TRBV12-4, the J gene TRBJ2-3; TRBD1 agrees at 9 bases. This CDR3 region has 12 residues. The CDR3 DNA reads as TGTGCCAGCAGACAGGGGGCAGATGCGCAGTATTTT. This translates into CASRQGADAQYF.

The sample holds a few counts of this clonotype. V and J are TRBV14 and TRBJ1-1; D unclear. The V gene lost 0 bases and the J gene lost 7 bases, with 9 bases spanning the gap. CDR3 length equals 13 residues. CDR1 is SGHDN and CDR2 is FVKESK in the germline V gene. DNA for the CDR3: TGTGCCAGCAGCCAAGATCGAGCAGGTGAAGCTTTCTTT. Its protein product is CASSQDRAGEAFF.

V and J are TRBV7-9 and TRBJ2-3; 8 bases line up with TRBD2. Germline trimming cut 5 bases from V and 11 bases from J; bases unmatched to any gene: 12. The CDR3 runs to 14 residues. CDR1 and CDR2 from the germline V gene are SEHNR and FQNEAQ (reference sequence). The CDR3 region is CASSTPGLGRGQYF. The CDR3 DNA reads TGTGCCAGCAGCACCCCGGGACTAGGTCGAGGGCAGTATTTT.

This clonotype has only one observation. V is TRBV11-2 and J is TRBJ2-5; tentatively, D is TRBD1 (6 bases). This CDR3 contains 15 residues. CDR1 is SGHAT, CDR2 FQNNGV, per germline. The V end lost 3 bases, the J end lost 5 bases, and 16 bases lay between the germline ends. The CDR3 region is CASSFTWQGMETQYF. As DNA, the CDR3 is TGTGCCAGCAGCTTTACCTGGCAGGGGATGGAGACCCAGTACTTC.

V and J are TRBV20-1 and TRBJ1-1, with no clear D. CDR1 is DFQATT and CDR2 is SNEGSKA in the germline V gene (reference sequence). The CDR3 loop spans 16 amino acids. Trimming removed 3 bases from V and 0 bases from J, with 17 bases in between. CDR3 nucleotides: TGCAGTGCTAGTGCCGCCAGGAGGTCCATGAACACTGAAGCTTTCTTT. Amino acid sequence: CSASAARRSMNTEAFF.

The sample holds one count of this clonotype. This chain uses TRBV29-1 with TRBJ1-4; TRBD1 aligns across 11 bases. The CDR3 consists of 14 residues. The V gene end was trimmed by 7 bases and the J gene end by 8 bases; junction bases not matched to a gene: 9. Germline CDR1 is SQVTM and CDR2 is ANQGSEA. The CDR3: CSAITGQGAEKLFF. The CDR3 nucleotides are TGCAGCGCAATAACCGGACAGGGGGCAGAAAAACTGTTTTTT. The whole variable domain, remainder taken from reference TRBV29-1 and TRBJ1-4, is SAVISQKPSRDICQRGTSLTIQCQVDSQVTMMFWYRQQPGQSLTLIATANQGSEATYESGFVIDKFPISRPNLTFSTLTVSNMSPEDSSIYLCSAITGQGAEKLFFGSGTQLSVL.

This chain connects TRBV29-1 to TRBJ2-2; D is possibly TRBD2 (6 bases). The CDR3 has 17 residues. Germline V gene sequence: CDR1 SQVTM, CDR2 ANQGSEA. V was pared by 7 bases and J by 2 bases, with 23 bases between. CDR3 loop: CSASERAGTVNTGELFF. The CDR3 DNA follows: TGCAGCGCCTCAGAAAGGGCGGGGACTGTAAACACCGGGGAGCTGTTTTTT.

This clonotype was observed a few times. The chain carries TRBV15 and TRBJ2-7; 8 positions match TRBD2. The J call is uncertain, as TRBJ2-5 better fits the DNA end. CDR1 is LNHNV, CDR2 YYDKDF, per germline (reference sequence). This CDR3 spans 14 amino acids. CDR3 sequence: CATSRRTSWATQYF. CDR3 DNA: TGTGCCACCAGCAGACGGACTAGCTGGGCGACCCAGTACTTC.

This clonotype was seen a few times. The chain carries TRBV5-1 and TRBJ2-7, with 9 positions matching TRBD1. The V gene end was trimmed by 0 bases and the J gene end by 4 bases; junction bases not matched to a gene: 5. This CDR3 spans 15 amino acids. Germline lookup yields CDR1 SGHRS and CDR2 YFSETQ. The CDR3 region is CASSLGDRERYEQYF. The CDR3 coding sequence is TGCGCCAGCAGCTTGGGGGACAGGGAACGGTACGAGCAGTACTTC.

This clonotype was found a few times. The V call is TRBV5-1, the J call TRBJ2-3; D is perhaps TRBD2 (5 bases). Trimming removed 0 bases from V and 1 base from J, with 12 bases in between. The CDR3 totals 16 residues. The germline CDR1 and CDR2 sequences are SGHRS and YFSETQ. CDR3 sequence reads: CASSLGSGERTDTQYF. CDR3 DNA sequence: TGCGCCAGCAGCTTGGGATCCGGGGAACGCACAGATACGCAGTATTTT.

The CDR3 reads CSASQSSNTQYF. CDR3 sequence (DNA): TGCAGTGCTTCCCAGTCATCGAATACGCAGTATTTT. V usage is TRBV20-1 and J usage is TRBJ2-3; D call uncertain. The V end was cut by 5 bases, the J end by 7 bases, with 13 bases between. This CDR3 spans 12 amino acids. In germline, CDR1 is DFQATT, CDR2 SNEGSKA (reference sequence).

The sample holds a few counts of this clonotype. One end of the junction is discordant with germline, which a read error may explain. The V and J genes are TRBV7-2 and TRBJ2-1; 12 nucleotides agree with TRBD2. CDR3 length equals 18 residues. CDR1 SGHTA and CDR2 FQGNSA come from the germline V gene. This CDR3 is CASNYGTSGPSSYNEQFF. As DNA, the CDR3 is TGTGCCAGCAACTATGGGACTAGCGGGCCCAGCTCCTACAATGAGCAGTTTTTC. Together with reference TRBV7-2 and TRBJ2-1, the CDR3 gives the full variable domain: GAGVSQSPSNKVTEKGKDVELRCDPISGHTALYWYRQSLGQGLEFLIYFQGNSAPDKSGLPSDRFSAERTGGSVSTLTIQRTQQEDSAVYLCASNYGTSGPSSYNEQFFGPGTRLTVL.

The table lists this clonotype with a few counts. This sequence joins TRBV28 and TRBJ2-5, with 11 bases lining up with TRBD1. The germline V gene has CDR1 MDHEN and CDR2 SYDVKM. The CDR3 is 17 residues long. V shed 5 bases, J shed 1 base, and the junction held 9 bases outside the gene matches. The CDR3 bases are TGTGCCAGCAGTCCCGGACAGGGGGCCGTGCGCCAAGAGACCCAGTACTTC. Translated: CASSPGQGAVRQETQYF.

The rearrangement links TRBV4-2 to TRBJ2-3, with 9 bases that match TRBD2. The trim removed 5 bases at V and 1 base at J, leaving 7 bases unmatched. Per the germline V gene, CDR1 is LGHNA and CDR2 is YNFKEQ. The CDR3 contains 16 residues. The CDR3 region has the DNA TGTGCCAGCAGCGAAACAGCGGGGGGAGGCACAGATACGCAGTATTTT. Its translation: CASSETAGGGTDTQYF.

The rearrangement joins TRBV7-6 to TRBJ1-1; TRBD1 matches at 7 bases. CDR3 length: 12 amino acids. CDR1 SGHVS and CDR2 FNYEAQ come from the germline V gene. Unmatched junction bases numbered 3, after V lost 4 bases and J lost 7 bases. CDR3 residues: CASSSYRGEAFF. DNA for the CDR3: TGTGCCAGCAGCTCCTACAGGGGTGAAGCTTTCTTT. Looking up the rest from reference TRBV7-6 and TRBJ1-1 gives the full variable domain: GAGVSQSPRYKVTKRGQDVALRCDPISGHVSLYWYRQALGQGPEFLTYFNYEAQQDKSGLPNDRFSAERPEGSISTLTIQRTEQRDSAMYRCASSSYRGEAFFGQGTRLTVV.

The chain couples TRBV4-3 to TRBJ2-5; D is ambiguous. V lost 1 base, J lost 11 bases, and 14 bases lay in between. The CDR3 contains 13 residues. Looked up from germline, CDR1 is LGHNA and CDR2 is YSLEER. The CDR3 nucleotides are TGCGCCAGCAGCCAAGTTGGCGGAAATGAGCAGTACTTC. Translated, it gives CASSQVGGNEQYF.

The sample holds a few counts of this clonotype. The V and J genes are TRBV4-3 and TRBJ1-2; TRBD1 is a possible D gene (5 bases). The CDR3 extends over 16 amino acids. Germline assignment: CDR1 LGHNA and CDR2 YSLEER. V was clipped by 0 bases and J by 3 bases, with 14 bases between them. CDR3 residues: CASSQEGSGVDYGYTF. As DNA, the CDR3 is TGCGCCAGCAGCCAAGAGGGCTCGGGGGTAGACTATGGCTACACCTTC.

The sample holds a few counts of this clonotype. CDR3: CASGPLVVSDTQYF. For the CDR3, the DNA is TGTGCCAGCGGGCCTTTAGTGGTGTCGGATACGCAGTATTTT. The V and J genes are TRBV27 and TRBJ2-3; no firm D call. The CDR3 runs 14 residues. V lost 8 bases to trimming and J lost 6 bases, with 18 bases between them. CDR1 and CDR2 from the germline V gene are MNHEY and SMNVEV (reference sequence).

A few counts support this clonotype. The CDR3, as DNA: TGTGCCAGCAGCCCGGCCCGGGACAGGGGAACAGATACGCAGTATTTT. Translation: CASSPARDRGTDTQYF. The chain employs TRBV7-2 and TRBJ2-3; 10 bases are a match to TRBD1. Per germline, CDR1 SGHTA and CDR2 FQGNSA. This CDR3 has 16 residues. V was pared by 5 bases and J by 3 bases, with 8 bases of the junction left unmatched.

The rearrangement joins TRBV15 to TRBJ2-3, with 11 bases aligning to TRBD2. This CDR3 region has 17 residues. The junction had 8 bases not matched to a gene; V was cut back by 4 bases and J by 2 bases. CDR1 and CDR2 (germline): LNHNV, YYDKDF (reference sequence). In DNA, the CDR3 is TGTGCCACCAGCATCCGAGGGACTAGCGGAACCACAGATACGCAGTATTTT. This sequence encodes CATSIRGTSGTTDTQYF.

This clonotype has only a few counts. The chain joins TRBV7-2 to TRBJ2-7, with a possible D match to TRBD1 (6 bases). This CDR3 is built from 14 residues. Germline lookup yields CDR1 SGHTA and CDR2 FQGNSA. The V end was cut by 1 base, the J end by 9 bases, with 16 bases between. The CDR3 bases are TGTGCCAGCAGCTTAGAGGGGGTTACAAAGGTGCAGTACTTC. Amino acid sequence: CASSLEGVTKVQYF. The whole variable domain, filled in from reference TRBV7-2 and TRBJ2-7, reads GAGVSQSPSNKVTEKGKDVELRCDPISGHTALYWYRQSLGQGLEFLIYFQGNSAPDKSGLPSDRFSAERTGGSVSTLTIQRTQQEDSAVYLCASSLEGVTKVQYFGPGTRLTVT.

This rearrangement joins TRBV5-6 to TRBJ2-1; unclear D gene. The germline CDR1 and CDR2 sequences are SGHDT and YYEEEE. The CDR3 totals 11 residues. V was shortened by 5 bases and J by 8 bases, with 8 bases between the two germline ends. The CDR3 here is CASRLNHEQFF. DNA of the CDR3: TGTGCCAGCAGACTCAACCATGAGCAGTTCTTC.